This TCR beta chain was captured by sequencing in a study of cytomegalovirus exposure and HLA in healthy donors. The CDR3 loop spans 15 amino acids. Trimming took 2 bases from V and 6 from J, leaving 11 bases between them. CDR1 LNHDA and CDR2 SQIVND come from the germline V gene (reference sequence). The PCR used 60 Vbeta and 13 Jbeta primers. Sequencing was performed with immunoSEQ multiplex PCR; in TCRdb, only in-frame clones are kept and a portion is missing. The table includes 100,000 or so clones, approximately 72% detected once. The source material was PBMCs. The receptor was isolated from a man aged 30 to 45 in good health and CMV-seropositive. V and J are TRBV19 and TRBJ1-6; D may be TRBD1 (5 bases). The CDR3 DNA is TGTGCCAGTAGTATATTGGGGCAAGTTAATTCACCCCTCCACTTT. Protein: CASSILGQVNSPLHF.